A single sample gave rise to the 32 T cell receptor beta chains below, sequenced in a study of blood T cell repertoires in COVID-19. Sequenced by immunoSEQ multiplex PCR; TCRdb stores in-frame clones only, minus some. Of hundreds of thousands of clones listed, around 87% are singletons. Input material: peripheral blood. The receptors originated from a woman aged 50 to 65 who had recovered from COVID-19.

CDR3 region: CASSAGTGISYEQYF. As DNA, the CDR3 is TGTGCCAGCAGCGCAGGGACAGGAATTTCCTACGAGCAGTACTTC. The chain couples TRBV3-1 (or the pseudogene TRBV3-2) to TRBJ2-7; 8 bases fit TRBD1. CDR3 size: 15 residues. Germline lookup yields CDR1 LGHDT and CDR2 YNNKEL (reference sequence). The V gene end was trimmed by 5 bases and the J gene end by 1 base; junction bases not matched to a gene: 7.

The CDR3 DNA is TGTGCCAGCAGTTTAGGGACAGGGAATGGCTACACCTTC. Its translation is CASSLGTGNGYTF. The chain recombines TRBV27 with TRBJ1-2; 9 bases match TRBD1. The germline CDR1 and CDR2 sequences are MNHEY and SMNVEV (reference sequence). V was pared by 2 bases and J by 6 bases, with 1 base of the junction left unmatched. This CDR3 is built from 13 residues.

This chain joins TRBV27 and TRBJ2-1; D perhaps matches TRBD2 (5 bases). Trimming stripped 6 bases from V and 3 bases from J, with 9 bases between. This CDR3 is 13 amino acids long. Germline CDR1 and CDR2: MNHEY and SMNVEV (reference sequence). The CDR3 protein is CASRFRDYNEQFF. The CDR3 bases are TGTGCCAGCAGATTCCGGGACTACAATGAGCAGTTCTTC.

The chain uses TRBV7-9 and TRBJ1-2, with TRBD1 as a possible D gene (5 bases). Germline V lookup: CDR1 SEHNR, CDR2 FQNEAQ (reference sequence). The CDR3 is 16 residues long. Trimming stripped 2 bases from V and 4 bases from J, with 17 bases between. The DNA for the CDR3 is TGTGCCAGCAGCTTATTCAAAGGGGAGGCCTTCTATGGCTACACCTTC. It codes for CASSLFKGEAFYGYTF.

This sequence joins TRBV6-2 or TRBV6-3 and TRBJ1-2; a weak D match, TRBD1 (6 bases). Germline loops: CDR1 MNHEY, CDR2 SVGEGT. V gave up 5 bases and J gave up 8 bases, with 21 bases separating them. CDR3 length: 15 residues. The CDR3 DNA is TGTGCCAGCAGTAACAACCTACAGGGATCGAGAGGCTACACCTTC. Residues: CASSNNLQGSRGYTF.

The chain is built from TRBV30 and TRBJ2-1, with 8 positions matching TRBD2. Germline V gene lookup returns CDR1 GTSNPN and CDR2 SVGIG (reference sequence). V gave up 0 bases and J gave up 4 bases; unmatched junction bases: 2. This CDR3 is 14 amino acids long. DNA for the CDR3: TGTGCCTGGAGTGTCAAGCGGGAGTACAATGAGCAGTTCTTC. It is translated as CAWSVKREYNEQFF.

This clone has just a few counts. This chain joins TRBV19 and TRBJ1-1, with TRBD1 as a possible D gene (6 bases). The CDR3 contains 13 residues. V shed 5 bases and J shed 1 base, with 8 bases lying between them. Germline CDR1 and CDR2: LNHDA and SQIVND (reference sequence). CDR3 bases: TGTGCCAGTAGTGTACAGGGGAACACTGAAGCTTTCTTT. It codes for CASSVQGNTEAFF.

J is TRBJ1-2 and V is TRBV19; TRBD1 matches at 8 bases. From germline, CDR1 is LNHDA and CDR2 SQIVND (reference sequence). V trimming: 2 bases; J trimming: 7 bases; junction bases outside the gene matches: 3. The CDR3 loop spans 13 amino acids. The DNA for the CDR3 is TGTGCCAGTAGTATATCAGGGGGCGGTGGCTACACCTTC. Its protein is CASSISGGGGYTF.

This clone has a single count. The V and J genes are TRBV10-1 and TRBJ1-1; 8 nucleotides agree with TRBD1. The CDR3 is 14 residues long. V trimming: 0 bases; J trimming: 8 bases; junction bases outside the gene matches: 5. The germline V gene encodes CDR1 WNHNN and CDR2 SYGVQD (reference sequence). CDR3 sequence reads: CASSESRGQTEAFF. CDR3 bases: TGCGCCAGCAGTGAGTCCAGGGGGCAGACAGAAGCTTTCTTT.

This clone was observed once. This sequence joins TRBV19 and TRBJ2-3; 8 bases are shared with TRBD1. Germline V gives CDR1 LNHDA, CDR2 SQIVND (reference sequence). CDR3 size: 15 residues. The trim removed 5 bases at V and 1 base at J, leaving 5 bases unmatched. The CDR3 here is CASSPGQGRTDTQYF. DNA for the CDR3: TGTGCCAGTAGTCCAGGACAGGGCCGCACAGATACGCAGTATTTT.

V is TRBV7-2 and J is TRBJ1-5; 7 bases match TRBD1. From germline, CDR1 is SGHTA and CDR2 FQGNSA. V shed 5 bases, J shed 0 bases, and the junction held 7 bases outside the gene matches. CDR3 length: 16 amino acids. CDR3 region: CASSRTGVLSNQPQHF. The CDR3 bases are TGTGCCAGCAGCCGCACAGGGGTACTTAGCAATCAGCCCCAGCATTTT.

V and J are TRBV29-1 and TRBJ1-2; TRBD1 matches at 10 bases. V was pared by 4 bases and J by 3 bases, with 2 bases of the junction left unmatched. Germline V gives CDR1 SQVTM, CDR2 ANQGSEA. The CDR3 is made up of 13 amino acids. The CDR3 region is CSVGQGADYGYTF. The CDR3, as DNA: TGCAGCGTTGGACAGGGGGCGGACTATGGCTACACCTTC.

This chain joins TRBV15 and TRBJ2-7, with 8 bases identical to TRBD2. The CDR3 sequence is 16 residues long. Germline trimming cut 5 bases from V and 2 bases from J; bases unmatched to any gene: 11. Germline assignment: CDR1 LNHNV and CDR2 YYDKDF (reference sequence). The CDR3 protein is CATSRTGGALTYEQYF. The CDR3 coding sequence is TGTGCCACCAGCCGTACCGGGGGGGCCCTCACCTACGAGCAGTACTTC.

The CDR3 reads CASRLIEGALNDGYTF. The DNA for the CDR3 is TGTGCCAGTAGGCTTATCGAGGGGGCTTTGAACGATGGCTACACCTTC. The gene calls are TRBV19 and TRBJ1-2; 7 positions agree with TRBD1. The germline V gene encodes CDR1 LNHDA and CDR2 SQIVND (reference sequence). The length of the CDR3 is 16 residues. V gave up 6 bases and J gave up 6 bases; unmatched junction bases: 16.

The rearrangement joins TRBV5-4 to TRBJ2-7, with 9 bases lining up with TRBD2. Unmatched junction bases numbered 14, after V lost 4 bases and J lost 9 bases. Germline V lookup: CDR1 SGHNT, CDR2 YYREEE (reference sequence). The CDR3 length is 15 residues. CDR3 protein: CASSPRSLAGEGQYF. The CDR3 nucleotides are TGTGCCAGCAGCCCCCGCAGTTTAGCGGGAGAGGGGCAGTACTTC.

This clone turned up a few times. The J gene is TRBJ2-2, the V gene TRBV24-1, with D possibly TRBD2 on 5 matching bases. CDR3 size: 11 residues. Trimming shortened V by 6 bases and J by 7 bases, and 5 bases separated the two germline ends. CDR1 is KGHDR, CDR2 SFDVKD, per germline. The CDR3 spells CATSRDGELFF. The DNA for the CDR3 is TGTGCCACCAGTCGGGACGGGGAGCTGTTTTTT.

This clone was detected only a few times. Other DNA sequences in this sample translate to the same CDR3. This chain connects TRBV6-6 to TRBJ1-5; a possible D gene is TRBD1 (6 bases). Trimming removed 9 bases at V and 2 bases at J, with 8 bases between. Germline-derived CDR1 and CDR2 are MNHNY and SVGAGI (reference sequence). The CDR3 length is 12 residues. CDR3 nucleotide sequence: TGTGCCAGTGCAGGGGGCAATCAGCCCCAGCATTTT. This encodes CASAGGNQPQHF.

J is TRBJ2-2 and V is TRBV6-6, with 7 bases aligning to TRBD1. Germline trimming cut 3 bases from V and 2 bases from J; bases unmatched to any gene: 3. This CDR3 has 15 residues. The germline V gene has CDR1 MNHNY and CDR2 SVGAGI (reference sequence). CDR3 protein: CASSYYRGNTGELFF. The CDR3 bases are TGTGCCAGCAGTTATTACAGGGGAAACACCGGGGAGCTGTTTTTT.

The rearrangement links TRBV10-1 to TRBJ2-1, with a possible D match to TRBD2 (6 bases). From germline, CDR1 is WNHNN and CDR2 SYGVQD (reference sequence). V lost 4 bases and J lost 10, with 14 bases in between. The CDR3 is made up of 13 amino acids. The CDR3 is CASSGGVLGEQFF. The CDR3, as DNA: TGCGCCAGCAGTGGCGGGGTTCTTGGGGAGCAGTTCTTC.

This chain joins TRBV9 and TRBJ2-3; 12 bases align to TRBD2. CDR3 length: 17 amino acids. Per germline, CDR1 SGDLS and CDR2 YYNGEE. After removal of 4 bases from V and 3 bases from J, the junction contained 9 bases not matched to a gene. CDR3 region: CASSKTSGSAGTDTQYF. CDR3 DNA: TGTGCCAGCAGCAAGACTAGCGGGAGTGCGGGTACAGATACGCAGTATTTT.

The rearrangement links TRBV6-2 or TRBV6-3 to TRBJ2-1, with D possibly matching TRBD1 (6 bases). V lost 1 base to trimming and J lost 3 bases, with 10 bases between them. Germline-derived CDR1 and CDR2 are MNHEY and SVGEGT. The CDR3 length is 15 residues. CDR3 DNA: TGTGCCAGCAGTTACTACCAGGGGTACTACAATGAGCAGTTCTTC. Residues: CASSYYQGYYNEQFF.

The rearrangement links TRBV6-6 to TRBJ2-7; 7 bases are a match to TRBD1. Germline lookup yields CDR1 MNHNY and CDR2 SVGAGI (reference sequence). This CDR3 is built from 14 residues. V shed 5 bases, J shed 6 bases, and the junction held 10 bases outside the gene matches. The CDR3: CASSGNRGMGEQYF. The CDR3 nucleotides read TGTGCCAGCAGTGGTAACAGGGGCATGGGCGAGCAGTACTTC.

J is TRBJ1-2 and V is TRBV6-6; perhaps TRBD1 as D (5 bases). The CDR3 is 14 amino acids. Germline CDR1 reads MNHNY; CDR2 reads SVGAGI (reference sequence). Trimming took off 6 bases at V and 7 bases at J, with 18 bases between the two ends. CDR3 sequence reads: CASSPAGREVGYTF. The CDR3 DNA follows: TGTGCCAGCAGCCCCGCCGGCAGGGAGGTTGGCTACACCTTC.

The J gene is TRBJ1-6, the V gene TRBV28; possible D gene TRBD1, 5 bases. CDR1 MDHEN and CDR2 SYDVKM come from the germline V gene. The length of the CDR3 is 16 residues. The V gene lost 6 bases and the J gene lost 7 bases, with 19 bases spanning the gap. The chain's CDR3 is CASRPLVGLRNSPLHF. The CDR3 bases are TGTGCCAGCAGGCCCTTGGTGGGACTTAGAAATTCACCCCTCCACTTT. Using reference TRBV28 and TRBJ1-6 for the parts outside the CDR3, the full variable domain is DVKVTQSSRYLVKRTGEKVFLECVQDMDHENMFWYRQDPGLGLRLIYFSYDVKMKEKGDIPEGYSVSREKKERFSLILESASTNQTSMYLCASRPLVGLRNSPLHFGNGTRLTVT.

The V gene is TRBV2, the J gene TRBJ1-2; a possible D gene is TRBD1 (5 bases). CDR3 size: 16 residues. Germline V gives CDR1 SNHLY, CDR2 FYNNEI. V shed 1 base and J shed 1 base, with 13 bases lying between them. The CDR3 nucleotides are TGTGCCAGCAGTGAAGTTCGGGGGAGGGGTAACTATGGCTACACCTTC. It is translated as CASSEVRGRGNYGYTF. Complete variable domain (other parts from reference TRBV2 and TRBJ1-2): EPEVTQTPSHQVTQMGQEVILRCVPISNHLYFYWYRQILGQKVEFLVSFYNNEISEKSEIFDDQFSVERPDGSNFTLKIRSTKLEDSAMYFCASSEVRGRGNYGYTFGSGTRLTVV.

The CDR3 here is CAWGEGTFNQPQHF. The CDR3 nucleotides are TGTGCCTGGGGGGAGGGAACGTTCAATCAGCCCCAGCATTTT. This chain joins TRBV30 and TRBJ1-5; D gene ambiguous. Germline-derived CDR1 and CDR2 are GTSNPN and SVGIG (reference sequence). The CDR3 is made up of 14 amino acids. With 5 bases removed from V and 3 bases from J, the gap between germline ends came to 14 bases.

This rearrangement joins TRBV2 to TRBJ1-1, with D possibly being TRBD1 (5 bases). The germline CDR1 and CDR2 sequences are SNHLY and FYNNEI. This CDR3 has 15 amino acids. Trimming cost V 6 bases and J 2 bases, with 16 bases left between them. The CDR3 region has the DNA TGTGCCAGCAGATCAGGGCGGATCCTCAACACTGAAGCTTTCTTT. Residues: CASRSGRILNTEAFF.

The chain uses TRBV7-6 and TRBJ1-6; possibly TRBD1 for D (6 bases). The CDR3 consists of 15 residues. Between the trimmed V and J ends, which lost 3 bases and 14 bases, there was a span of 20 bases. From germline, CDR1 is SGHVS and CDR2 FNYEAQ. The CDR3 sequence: CASSLGQDSVEALHF. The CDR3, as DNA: TGTGCCAGCAGCTTGGGACAAGATTCGGTGGAGGCCCTCCACTTT.

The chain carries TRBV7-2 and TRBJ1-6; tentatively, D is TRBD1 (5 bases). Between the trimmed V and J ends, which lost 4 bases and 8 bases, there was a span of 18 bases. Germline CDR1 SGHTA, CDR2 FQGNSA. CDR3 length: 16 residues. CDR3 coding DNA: TGTGCCAGCAGCTCGGCATTCCGTTCCAGGGATTCACCCCTCCACTTT. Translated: CASSSAFRSRDSPLHF.

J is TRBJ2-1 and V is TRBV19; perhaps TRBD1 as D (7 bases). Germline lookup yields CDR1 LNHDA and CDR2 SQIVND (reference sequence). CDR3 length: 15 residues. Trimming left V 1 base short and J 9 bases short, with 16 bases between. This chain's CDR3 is CASSIVKGAGSEQFF. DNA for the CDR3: TGTGCCAGTAGTATAGTGAAGGGGGCGGGGAGTGAGCAGTTCTTC.

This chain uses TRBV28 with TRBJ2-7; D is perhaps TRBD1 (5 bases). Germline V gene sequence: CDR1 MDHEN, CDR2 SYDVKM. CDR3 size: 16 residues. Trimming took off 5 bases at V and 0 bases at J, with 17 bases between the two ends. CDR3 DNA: TGTGCCAGCAGTGGGGCATTAGGACGGAGCTCCTACGAGCAGTACTTC. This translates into CASSGALGRSSYEQYF. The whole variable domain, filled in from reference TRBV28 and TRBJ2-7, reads DVKVTQSSRYLVKRTGEKVFLECVQDMDHENMFWYRQDPGLGLRLIYFSYDVKMKEKGDIPEGYSVSREKKERFSLILESASTNQTSMYLCASSGALGRSSYEQYFGPGTRLTVT.

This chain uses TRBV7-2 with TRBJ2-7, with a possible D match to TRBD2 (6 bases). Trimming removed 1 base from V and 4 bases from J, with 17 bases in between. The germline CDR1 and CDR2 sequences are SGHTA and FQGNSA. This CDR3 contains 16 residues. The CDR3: CASSLGDFKKNYEQYF. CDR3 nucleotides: TGTGCCAGCAGCTTAGGGGACTTCAAAAAAAATTACGAGCAGTACTTC.